This TCR beta chain emerged from a study of blood T cell repertoires in COVID-19. Study overall: Samples taken during acute and convalescent COVID-19 were collected in the United States, Italy and Spain. PBMCs, B-cell-depleted T cells, or T cells were the source of the cDNA or gDNA that made up the material.

The Seattle patients joined while their infection was active and were tracked longitudinally afterward. Losses at the gene ends were 3 bases for V and 4 bases for J; bases not matched to a gene: 13. Germline assignment: CDR1 MGHRA and CDR2 YSYEKL. The CDR3 spans 18 residues. In the original analysis: Cell counts per sample came from amplifying reference gene primers. Data came from immunoSEQ multiplex PCR; TCRdb stores just in-frame clones and leaves some out. The D gene and trimming were derived from the DNA, and the V and J assignments and clone size from that table. Of around 120,000 clones listed, 90% are singletons.

The sample taken for sequencing was peripheral blood. The TCR comes from a woman aged 60-70 years with COVID-19, enrolled during active disease. This sequence joins TRBV4-1 and TRBJ2-3, with TRBD2 matching over 10 bases. The CDR3 region is CASSQASGGPSWPDTQYF. In nucleotides, the CDR3 is TGCGCCAGCAGCCAGGCTAGCGGGGGCCCTTCCTGGCCAGATACGCAGTATTTT.